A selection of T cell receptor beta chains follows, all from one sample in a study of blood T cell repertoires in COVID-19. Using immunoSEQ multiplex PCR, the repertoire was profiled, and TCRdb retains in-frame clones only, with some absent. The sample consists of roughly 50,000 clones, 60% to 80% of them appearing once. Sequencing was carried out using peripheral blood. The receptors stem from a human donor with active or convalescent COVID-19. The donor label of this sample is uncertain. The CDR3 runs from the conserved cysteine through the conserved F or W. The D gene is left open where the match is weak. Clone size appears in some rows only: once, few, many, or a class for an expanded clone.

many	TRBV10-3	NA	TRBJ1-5	CAISEYGGSGQPQHF	TGTGCCATCAGTGAATACGGGGGATCGGGGCAGCCCCAGCATTTT
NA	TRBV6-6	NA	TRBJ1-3	CASSYVQGSSGNTIYF	TGTGCCAGCAGTTACGTGCAGGGGAGCTCTGGAAACACCATATATTTT
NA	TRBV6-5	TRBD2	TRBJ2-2	CASTPSGSTGELFF	TGTGCCAGCACCCCTAGCGGGAGCACCGGGGAGCTGTTTTTT
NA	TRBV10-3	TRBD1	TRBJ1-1	CAISPGTGEFMNTEAFF	TGTGCCATCAGTCCCGGGACAGGGGAATTTATGAACACTGAAGCTTTCTTT
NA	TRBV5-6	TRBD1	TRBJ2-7	CASSLLWGTGIHEQYF	TGTGCCAGCAGCTTGTTATGGGGGACAGGGATTCACGAGCAGTACTTC
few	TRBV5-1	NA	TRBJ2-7	CASSLSDPGRDEQYF	TGCGCCAGCAGCTTGTCCGACCCCGGCCGGGACGAGCAGTACTTC
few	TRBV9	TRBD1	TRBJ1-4	CASSVATGTGSVKLFF	TGTGCCAGCAGCGTCGCCACCGGGACAGGGTCGGTGAAACTGTTTTTT
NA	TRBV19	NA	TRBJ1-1	CASTNGQRTEAFF	TGTGCCAGTACCAACGGACAGCGCACTGAAGCTTTCTTT
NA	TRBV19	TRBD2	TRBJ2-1	CASSIGWGGRSEEQFF	TGTGCCAGTAGTATAGGATGGGGCGGGAGATCGGAAGAGCAGTTCTTC
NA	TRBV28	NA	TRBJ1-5	CASSTSGGGNQPQHF	NA
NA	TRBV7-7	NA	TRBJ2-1	CASRDRDKYNEQFF	TGTGCCAGCAGGGACCGGGACAAATACAATGAGCAGTTCTTC
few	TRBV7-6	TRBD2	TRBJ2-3	CASGPSGGGDTQYF	TGTGCCAGCGGCCCTAGCGGGGGAGGGGATACGCAGTATTTT
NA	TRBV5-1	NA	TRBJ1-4	CASSPGGGANEKLFF	TGCGCCAGCAGCCCGGGGGGCGGCGCGAATGAAAAACTGTTTTTT
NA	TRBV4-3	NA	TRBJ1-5	CASSQGTSGVNQPQHF	TGCGCCAGCAGCCAAGGGACATCTGGTGTGAATCAGCCCCAGCATTTT
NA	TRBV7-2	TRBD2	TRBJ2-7	CASSWTSGGIYEQYF	TGTGCCAGCAGCTGGACTAGCGGGGGGATCTACGAGCAGTACTTC
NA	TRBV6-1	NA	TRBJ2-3	CASSEARTDTQYF	TGTGCCAGCAGTGAAGCGAGAACAGATACGCAGTATTTT
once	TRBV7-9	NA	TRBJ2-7	CASSLDVAGRWEQYF	TGTGCCAGCAGCTTAGATGTTGCGGGCCGGTGGGAGCAGTACTTC
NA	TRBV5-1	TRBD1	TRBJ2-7	CASSRSAGTGSYEQYF	TGCGCCAGCAGCCGCAGCGCCGGGACAGGGTCCTACGAGCAGTACTTC
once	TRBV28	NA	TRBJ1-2	CAGRHRVRRLYGYTF	TGTGCCGGCAGACACAGGGTCCGAAGATTATATGGCTACACCTTC
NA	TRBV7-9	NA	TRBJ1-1	CASSPEARDTEAFF	TGTGCCAGCAGCCCAGAGGCAAGAGACACTGAAGCTTTCTTT
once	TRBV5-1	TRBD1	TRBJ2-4	CASSIDRGASKNIQYF	TGCGCCAGCAGCATCGACAGGGGGGCTTCCAAAAACATTCAGTACTTC
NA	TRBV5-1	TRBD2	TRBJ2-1	CASRGLSEVNEQFF	TGCGCCAGCCGGGGACTATCCGAGGTCAATGAGCAGTTCTTC
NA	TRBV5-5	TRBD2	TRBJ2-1	CASSSSGTYNEQFF	TGTGCCAGCAGCTCCAGCGGGACCTACAATGAGCAGTTCTTC
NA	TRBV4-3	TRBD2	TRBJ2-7	CASSQGPRLATGYEQYF	TGCGCCAGCAGCCAAGGCCCCCGACTAGCGACGGGATACGAGCAGTACTTC
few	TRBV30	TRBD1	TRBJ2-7	CAWSVRTGSGKYEQYF	TGTGCCTGGAGTGTCCGGACAGGGTCCGGGAAGTACGAGCAGTACTTC
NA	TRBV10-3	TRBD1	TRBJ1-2	CAISSDRGVGGYTF	TGTGCCATCAGTTCGGACAGGGGAGTTGGTGGCTACACCTTC
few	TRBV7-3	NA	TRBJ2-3	CASSLVATSTDTQYF	TGTGCCAGCAGCTTAGTAGCGACTAGCACAGATACGCAGTATTTT
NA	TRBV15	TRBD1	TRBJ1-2	CATSRKTGGTGGYTF	TGTGCCACCAGCAGAAAAACAGGGGGGACAGGGGGCTACACCTTC
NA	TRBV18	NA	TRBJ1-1	CASSPTRGTNTEAFF	TGTGCCAGCTCACCAACCAGGGGCACGAACACTGAAGCTTTCTTT
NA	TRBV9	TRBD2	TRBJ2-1	CASSVDSSGRALANEQFF	TGTGCCAGCAGCGTAGATTCCAGCGGGAGGGCCCTCGCCAATGAGCAGTTCTTC
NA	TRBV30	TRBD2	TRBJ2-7	CAWSSGLAGEQYF	TGTGCCTGGAGTTCCGGACTAGCGGGTGAGCAGTACTTC
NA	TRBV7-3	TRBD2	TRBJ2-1	CASSLTSGRANEQFF	TGTGCCAGCAGCCTGACTAGCGGGAGGGCCAATGAGCAGTTCTTC
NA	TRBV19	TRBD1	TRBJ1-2	CASSIGDRSDGYTF	TGTGCCAGTAGTATTGGGGACAGGTCTGATGGCTACACCTTC
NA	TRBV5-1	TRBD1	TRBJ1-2	CASSMDGQGEGYTF	TGCGCCAGCAGCATGGATGGACAGGGGGAGGGCTACACCTTC
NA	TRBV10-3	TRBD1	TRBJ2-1	CAISAAQGQGARYNEQFF	TGTGCCATCAGTGCAGCACAAGGACAGGGGGCTAGGTACAATGAGCAGTTCTTC
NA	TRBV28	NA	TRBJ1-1	CASSRASGYTEAFF	TGTGCCAGCAGCCGAGCTTCGGGTTACACTGAAGCTTTCTTT
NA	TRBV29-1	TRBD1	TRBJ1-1	CSAKGQANTEAFF	TGCAGCGCCAAGGGACAGGCGAACACTGAAGCTTTCTTT
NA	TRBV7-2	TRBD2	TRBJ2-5	CASSPGLARETQYF	TGTGCCAGCAGTCCGGGACTAGCGAGGGAGACCCAGTACTTC